This T cell receptor beta chain was recovered during a study of Tregs in tolerant kidney transplant recipients. General study results and limits: For some patients, primers changed over time, blocking nucleotide-level comparison.

On this clone itself: What it binds is unknown.

Clones were read by immunoSEQ multiplex PCR, and TCRdb kept only the in-frame ones, dropping some. The repertoire includes around 70,000 clones, roughly 92% of them detected once, and approximately 11% sits in the top ten. The CDR3 totals 13 residues. Germline lookup yields CDR1 MRHNA and CDR2 SNTAGT. V lost 5 bases and J 0 bases, leaving 4 bases between the germline ends. The source was CD8+ T cells from blood, collected before the transplant. This receptor was taken from a human donor who received a combined kidney and bone marrow transplant. The J gene is TRBJ2-2, the V gene TRBV6-4; the D is unclear. The DNA for the CDR3 is TGTGCCAGCAGTACATCGAACACCGGGGAGCTGTTTTTT. Its protein is CASSTSNTGELFF.